This TCR beta chain derives from a study of blood T cells in healthy people across ages. The germline V and J ends were trimmed by 6 bases and 8 bases, with 17 bases remaining between them. This CDR3 region has 14 residues. PCR was performed a second time for 7 to 11 cycles using a sample-barcoded 5' primer and a J-beta primer mix. TCRdb re-analysed the 5' RACE reads in MiXCR, keeping a single row per CDR3 protein. Counted here are 1.8 million or so distinct CDR3 sequences, about 39% occurring once; the ten biggest clones make up roughly 24%. The rearrangement uses TRBV12-3 or TRBV12-4 and TRBJ2-1, with D tentatively TRBD2 (7 bases). Input material: blood. The origin of this receptor is a human donor in good health. CDR3 sequence reads: CASSPPPGGDEQFF. CDR3 bases: TGTGCCAGCAGCCCGCCGCCGGGGGGCGATGAGCAGTTCTTC.